This T cell receptor beta chain was captured by sequencing in a study of shared clonotypes between healthy human individuals (dated by TCRdb to 2020 to 2021). A note on the overall study: A few men and two women, aged 18 to 49 years, made up the cohort. For each donor, three plates each were used for CD4 naive and CD4 memory, two plates were used for CD8 naive, and one plate was used for CD8 memory. To estimate repertoire size and how much clonotype sharing occurs between individuals, the study deeply sequenced the blood TCR repertoires of five healthy adults. Different laboratories and diverse techniques were used to prepare libraries and sequence TCR repertoires, to increase sequencing depth and limit assay-specific biases. Leukapheresis yielded between about 0.94 and 9.5 billion PBMCs per donor. The paper as a whole reports these results and caveats: Sampling was restricted to blood, and TCR repertoires in tissues likely differ from the TCR repertoires found in blood. Because the study included a small number of donors, the genetic and exposure-history diversity represented was limited. Pairwise subsampling indicated that sequencing depth was expected to affect the degree of clonotype sharing among donors. Incomplete sequencing was indicated by rarefaction of sorted-subset datasets, despite the large sequencing depth. Compared with non-shared clonotypes, clonotypes shared by all four sorted-subset donors had higher generation probabilities. Roughly 5% of naive CD4, 3% to 3.5% of naive CD8, 2.3% of memory CD4, and more than 0.35% of memory CD8 clonotypes were shared across several donors. Larger estimated clonotype richness was generally found for naive subsets than for memory subsets.

The donors were healthy, HIV-negative adults who had no recently reported acute infections or vaccinations. Every donor was a Caucasian adult residing in Nashville, Tennessee, USA. CD4+ T cells were enriched through magnetic negative selection, after which naive cells were positively selected on CD45RA and the remaining negative fraction served as the memory subset. Blood was collected by leukapheresis, and PBMCs were isolated by Ficoll-Histopaque density gradient centrifugation and then cryopreserved in liquid nitrogen vapor phase. Analytical flow cytometry was used to check the purity and quantity of every magnetically sorted T cell population. Genomic DNA was isolated from every sorted fraction and measured by UV absorbance on a Nanodrop 2000c. Per the germline V gene, SGHTA is the CDR1 and FQGNSA is the CDR2. The CDR3 runs 14 amino acids, cysteine and phenylalanine included. Just the 42-base CDR3 DNA is kept, in frame starting at base 1. The junction carries 8 bases between V and J, which are trimmed by 3 bases and 0 bases respectively.

On this clone: Its antigen is still unknown. No base qualities exist here, and no much larger clone lies one base off it.

TCR CDR3 regions were amplified from genomic DNA by multiplex PCR using the deep immunoSEQ assay. Extracted genomic DNA from each cell subset was distributed evenly across all wells of several immunoSEQ 96-well plates, and each plate was treated as a replicate. For sorted subsets, around 0.2 ug genomic DNA, equal to 25,000 to 35,000 T cell genomes, was loaded into each replicate PCR. Purified libraries were quantified with a Qubit 3.0 fluorometer, sized on a Bioanalyzer 2100, and re-quantified with the KAPA Library Quantification kit. Every immunoSEQ 96-well plate was sequenced on a dedicated single-read 150-cycle Illumina NextSeq 550 flow cell. In the original analysis: Because the immunoSEQ output held only junctional sequences and lacked quality scores, the filtering could not match the filtering applied to full-length reads. To assign V/J genes and CDR3, sequences were annotated using PyIR, a Python wrapper for IgBLAST v1.9, with IMGT germline references. Reads with weak V/J assignments (E-value above 1e-6), missing CDR3, stop codons, out-of-frame junctions, or ambiguous translated residues were removed. V3J clonotypes were defined as sequences sharing the same inferred V gene, J gene, and CDR3 amino acid sequence. Percentage overlap between repertoires was calculated by dividing the number of shared unique clonotypes by the size of the smaller repertoire. RTK rarefaction, the Chao1 estimator, and Recon v2.1 estimates of unobserved clonotypes were used to assess repertoire richness. Generation probabilities were computed with OLGA for all TCRbeta clonotypes obtained by the gDNA method from several donors. Drawn from immuneACCESS, this table holds only the in-frame rearrangements with V and J called that TCRdb kept. Clones are partly lost; checked studies trace under half to an unresolved V gene and leave the rest unexplained. V, J and clone size are taken as reported in that table, and D and trimming were inferred from the DNA itself. This sample gives 2 million to 2.5 million clones in total; about nine tenths of them show up just once. The ten largest account for 0.37% of the sample.

The sample taken for sequencing was naive CD4+ T cells from PBMCs. Taken with the paper, the label for cell subset or site translates to: CD45RA+ positively selected. Here the chain combines TRBV7-2 and TRBJ1-2, with the D gene call left open. This receptor was obtained from a man between 18 and 29 years old in good health. Some clones in this sample may be carry-over from other donors' samples. The CDR3 region reads CASSLGSANYGYTF. The nucleotide sequence reads TGTGCCAGCAGCTTGGGCAGTGCTAACTATGGCTACACCTTC. With all but the CDR3 taken from the reference TRBV7-2 and TRBJ1-2 genes, the full variable domain is: GAGVSQSPSNKVTEKGKDVELRCDPISGHTALYWYRQSLGQGLEFLIYFQGNSAPDKSGLPSDRFSAERTGGSVSTLTIQRTQQEDSAVYLCASSLGSANYGYTFGSGTRLTVV.